This TCR beta chain was sequenced for a study of T cells expressing NK-cell markers. Study overall: Eight donors were sequenced, of whom seven were HCMV-seropositive, while the remaining one was HCMV-seronegative.

One entry per CDR3 protein, without DNA, is what TCRdb gives after re-calling the 5' RACE reads. Here the sample table reports 150,000 or so distinct CDR3 sequences. Points from the study as a whole: Four donors showed these clonotypes also leading the CD3+CD56-NKG2C+ fraction.

Of note for this clonotype: Its matching antigen is unknown.

This CDR3 comprises 14 residues. CDR1 is SQVTM and CDR2 is ANQGSEA in the germline V gene. Sample: blood T cells: a sorted CD56 or NKG2C T cell subset, CD4+ or CD8+ T cells, or bulk PBMC T cells (not recorded which). V gene TRBV29-1 combines with J gene TRBJ2-7. This clonotype originated in a woman between 50 and 59 years old in good health. The CDR3 sequence is CSVESGRESYEQYF.